This T cell receptor (beta chain) is drawn from a study of beta chain features in type 1 diabetes. Worth noting for this clone: Antigen unknown. Other DNA sequences in this specimen translate into the identical CDR3.

Points from the study as a whole: The study found moderately but significantly shorter TCRB CDR3s in all four CD4+ subsets of Type 1 diabetes patients. Still unanswered here is whether HLA type influences TCRB rearrangement. A pattern of fewer insertions and more deletions at VDJ junctions was seen in type 1 diabetes patients.

Germline lookup yields CDR1 SGHRS and CDR2 YFSETQ. The CDR3 spans 15 residues. The V end was cut by 4 bases, the J end by 4 bases, with 17 bases between. Expressed TCRB transcripts were sequenced, since all the RNA that had been isolated was reverse transcribed. It was found that naive, central memory and regulatory T cell samples averaged around 3.8 million reads. Assay: immunoSEQ multiplex PCR; the TCRdb copy retains only in-frame clones and omits some. Seen here are fewer than 300,000 clones, roughly 22% observed once, and the top ten hold 0.028%. The sequenced sample was naive CD4+ T cells from blood. The TCR was taken from a woman aged 40 to 49 with type 1 diabetes. The rearrangement joins TRBV5-1 to TRBJ1-1; D is perhaps TRBD1 (6 bases). The CDR3 DNA reads as TGCGCCAGCAGCCTAGCTCCGGGACAAGGCACTGAAGCTTTCTTT. It translates to CASSLAPGQGTEAFF. Supplemented by reference TRBV5-1 and TRBJ1-1, the full variable domain reads KAGVTQTPRYLIKTRGQQVTLSCSPISGHRSVSWYQQTPGQGLQFLFEYFSETQRNKGNFPGRFSGRQFSNSRSEMNVSTLELGDSALYLCASSLAPGQGTEAFFGQGTRLTVV.